This section outlines one TCR beta chain sequence together with its context. This entry is derived from a study of blood T cell repertoires in COVID-19. Whole-study context: Collection of acute and convalescent COVID-19 samples took place in the United States, Italy and Spain. PBMCs, B-cell-depleted T cells, or T cells were the source of the cDNA or gDNA that made up the material.

Germline CDR1 is MNHNY and CDR2 is SVGAGI (reference sequence). The CDR3 spans 13 residues. V gave up 6 bases and J gave up 2 bases, with 10 bases separating them. In the source study's methods: By means of reference gene primer amplification, nucleated cell counts were estimated. TCRdb's copy holds only in-frame clones and misses some; the assay was immunoSEQ multiplex PCR. V and J calls and clone size are given by that table; D and trimming were obtained from the DNA. Seen here are 35,000 or so clones, approximately 90% observed once, and the top ten hold around 4.9%. The rearrangement links TRBV6-6 to TRBJ2-5; a weak D match, TRBD1 (5 bases). The material sequenced was peripheral blood. This TCR derives from a human donor in a cohort sampled during active COVID-19. CDR3 protein: CASSHRTQETQYF. CDR3 sequence (DNA): TGTGCCAGCAGCCACAGGACACAAGAGACCCAGTACTTC.